Below, one T cell receptor (beta chain) is given with its context. This entry belongs to a study of blood T cell repertoires in COVID-19. Study-level background: Italy, Spain and the United States were the sources of the convalescent and acute COVID-19 samples. Sample material is recorded as cDNA or gDNA derived from T cells, B-cell-depleted T cells, or PBMCs.

V shed 3 bases and J shed 4 bases, with 22 bases lying between them. From germline, CDR1 is SGDLS and CDR2 YYNGEE. The CDR3 spans 18 residues. Under the authors' procedure: Estimation of nucleated cell counts was performed using reference gene primer amplification. Some clones are missing from TCRdb's copy, which holds only in-frame ones; the method was immunoSEQ multiplex PCR. The D gene and trimming were derived from the DNA, and the V and J assignments and clone size from that table. Here the sample spans about 140,000 clones, 65% to 80% being singletons. This clonotype was obtained from a man over 45 with acute or convalescent COVID-19. The chain is built from TRBV9 and TRBJ1-4; possibly TRBD1 for D (6 bases). The specimen sequenced was peripheral blood. The CDR3 nucleotides are TGTGCCAGCAGCGCCGCAGGGGCTCTACCGCACCATAATGAAAAACTGTTTTTT. Amino acids: CASSAAGALPHHNEKLFF.